The clone carrying this TCR beta chain was observed a few times. The data were taken from a study of cytomegalovirus exposure and HLA in healthy donors. The study ran its PCR with 60 Vbeta and 13 Jbeta primers. Using immunoSEQ multiplex PCR, the repertoire was profiled, and TCRdb retains in-frame clones only, with some absent. The table lists tens of thousands of clones, 65% to 85% of them singletons, with 0.95% to 1.5% in the top ten. Between the trimmed V and J ends, which lost 3 bases and 7 bases, there was a span of 13 bases. This CDR3 is built from 14 residues. The V gene's germline CDR1 is MNHEY and CDR2 SMNVEV (reference sequence).

The clonotype comes from a girl aged 2 to 9 in good health and CMV-seropositive. This chain joins TRBV27 and TRBJ1-5; TRBD1 is a possible D gene (6 bases). The sequencing input was PBMCs. In DNA form, the CDR3 reads TGTGCCAGCAGTTTGTCGACAGGCGGACAGCCCCAGCATTTT. Translation: CASSLSTGGQPQHF.